The 27 T cell receptor beta chains given below trace back to one sample, sequenced in a study of identifying expanded T cells in peripheral blood. TCRdb's table, derived via immunoSEQ multiplex PCR, lists solely in-frame clones and lacks some. The sample has around 63,000 clones, around 87% seen once; the top ten hold 4.7%. The sequencing sample was made of blood. These receptors were collected from a person aged 18 to 75 in good health.

The V call is TRBV30, the J call TRBJ1-3; 7 nucleotides align to TRBD1. Unmatched junction bases numbered 8, after V lost 2 bases and J lost 4 bases. The CDR3 consists of 15 residues. The germline V gene encodes CDR1 GTSNPN and CDR2 SVGIG (reference sequence). DNA for the CDR3: TGTGCCTGGAGTCCCGACAGGGCGAGAGGAAACACCATATATTTT. It encodes CAWSPDRARGNTIYF. The full variable domain, with the rest looked up from reference TRBV30 and TRBJ1-3, is SQTIHQWPATLVQPVGSPLSLECTVEGTSNPNLYWYRQAAGRGLQLLFYSVGIGQISSEVPQNLSASRPQDRQFILSSKKLLLSDSGFYLCAWSPDRARGNTIYFGEGSWLTVV.

This clone has only one observation. The chain employs TRBV4-1 and TRBJ2-7; 9 bases map to TRBD2. Trimming at V came to 4 bases and at J to 2 bases, leaving 6 bases not matched to a gene. The length of the CDR3 is 15 residues. The V gene's germline CDR1 is MGHRA and CDR2 YSYEKL. The CDR3 loop is CASSLSAGGTYEQYF. DNA of the CDR3: TGCGCCAGCAGCCTCTCAGCGGGAGGCACCTACGAGCAGTACTTC.

The count of this clone is one. The V and J genes are TRBV28 and TRBJ2-1; TRBD2 agrees at 9 bases. CDR1 is MDHEN and CDR2 is SYDVKM in the germline V gene. The CDR3 is made up of 16 amino acids. Trimming took 4 bases from V and 2 from J; bases not matched to a gene: 6. This chain's CDR3 is CASSSRGGRAYNEQFF. The DNA of the CDR3 is TGTGCCAGCAGTTCTCGAGGCGGGAGGGCCTACAATGAGCAGTTCTTC.

Notes on this clone: A much larger clone sits a single nucleotide away, making a read error possible. The same CDR3 arises from other DNA sequences in this sample as well. This sequence joins TRBV28 and TRBJ1-2, with D perhaps matching TRBD1 (5 bases). This CDR3 contains 12 residues. CDR1 and CDR2 (germline): MDHEN, SYDVKM. Deletions cut 3 bases from V and 6 bases from J, with 8 bases between. CDR3 DNA sequence: TGTGCCAGCAGTTTTGGGGGAGATGGCTACACCTTC. It specifies CASSFGGDGYTF.

The chain combines TRBV16 with TRBJ2-3; no definite D call. The V end lost 4 bases, the J end lost 3 bases, and 5 bases lay between the germline ends. The length of the CDR3 is 12 residues. Germline CDR1 reads KGHSY; CDR2 reads FQNENV. The CDR3 is CASSPQTDTQYF. The DNA of the CDR3 is TGTGCCAGCAGCCCACAGACAGATACGCAGTATTTT.

The chain employs TRBV28 and TRBJ1-1; D gene uncertain. Germline V gives CDR1 MDHEN, CDR2 SYDVKM. The CDR3 sequence is 13 residues long. Trimming shortened V by 1 base and J by 5 bases, and 8 bases separated the two germline ends. The CDR3 sequence: CASSLFGRTEAFF. CDR3 nucleotide sequence: TGTGCCAGCAGTTTATTTGGTAGGACTGAAGCTTTCTTT.

This clone was counted once. The chain combines TRBV7-6 with TRBJ1-3; TRBD1 is a possible D gene (6 bases). CDR1 is SGHVS and CDR2 is FNYEAQ in the germline V gene. CDR3 size: 20 residues. V was trimmed by 0 bases and J by 0 bases, leaving 21 bases between them. The CDR3 bases are TGTGCCAGCAGCTTAGCCCCCGGTGGAGGACAGTCGAGCTCTGGAAACACCATATATTTT. Its translation is CASSLAPGGGQSSSGNTIYF.

This chain's CDR3 is CASSYGGAGTDTQYF. In DNA, the CDR3 is TGTGCCAGCAGTTACGGGGGTGCGGGCACAGATACGCAGTATTTT. J is TRBJ2-3 and V is TRBV6-6, with D perhaps given as TRBD1 or TRBD2 (5 bases each). Per the germline V gene, CDR1 is MNHNY and CDR2 is SVGAGI (reference sequence). This CDR3 has 15 residues. V was clipped by 2 bases and J by 1 base, with 10 bases between them.

V gene TRBV4-2 combines with J gene TRBJ2-7, with D possibly being TRBD2 (5 bases). This CDR3 has 15 residues. The germline V gene has CDR1 LGHNA and CDR2 YNFKEQ. V was shortened by 4 bases and J by 4 bases, with 17 bases between the two germline ends. The CDR3 DNA is TGTGCCAGCAGCCGGGCGGGTCGGCAGACGTACGAGCAGTACTTC. Encoded protein: CASSRAGRQTYEQYF.

In its sample, this clone was seen once. The chain carries TRBV20-1 and TRBJ2-1, with TRBD2 as a possible D gene (5 bases). The CDR3 extends over 11 amino acids. Germline V gene sequence: CDR1 DFQATT, CDR2 SNEGSKA (reference sequence). V was shortened by 4 bases and J by 5 bases, with 6 bases between the two germline ends. The CDR3 spells CSATSHNEQFF. The CDR3, as DNA: TGCAGTGCTACTAGCCACAATGAGCAGTTCTTC.

The chain is built from TRBV9 and TRBJ2-5; TRBD1 matches at 7 bases. Germline CDR1 SGDLS, CDR2 YYNGEE. The CDR3 has 15 residues. Trimming took 3 bases from V and 4 from J; bases not matched to a gene: 9. In nucleotides, the CDR3 is TGTGCCAGCAGCGCACCGACAGGGTCAACAGAGACCCAGTACTTC. Translating it yields CASSAPTGSTETQYF.

The chain employs TRBV7-2 and TRBJ2-7, with 8 nucleotides matching TRBD2. After removal of 4 bases from V and 3 bases from J, the junction contained 8 bases not matched to a gene. The CDR3 contains 15 residues. The germline CDR1 and CDR2 sequences are SGHTA and FQGNSA. For the CDR3, the DNA is TGTGCCAGCAGCTCTGCGGGAGGACAAAACTACGAGCAGTACTTC. It yields the protein CASSSAGGQNYEQYF.

The sample holds one count of this clone. The genes are TRBV19 and TRBJ1-5, with D tentatively TRBD1 (5 bases). V was trimmed by 9 bases and J by 5 bases, leaving 11 bases between them. CDR1 and CDR2 (germline): LNHDA, SQIVND (reference sequence). The CDR3 contains 12 residues. CDR3 in amino acids: CASDPGYQPQHF. CDR3 bases: TGTGCCAGCGACCCAGGGTATCAGCCCCAGCATTTT.

The rearrangement links TRBV30 to TRBJ2-7; D remains unclear. The CDR3 is 11 amino acids. Germline assignment: CDR1 GTSNPN and CDR2 SVGIG (reference sequence). The V end was cut by 2 bases, the J end by 7 bases, with 9 bases between. The CDR3 nucleotides are TGTGCCTGGAGTCCTCCTGGGGAGCAGTACTTC. Translating gives CAWSPPGEQYF.

The chain joins TRBV5-5 to TRBJ2-6; D gene uncertain. The CDR3 length is 14 residues. V lost 4 bases, J lost 4 bases, and 9 bases lay in between. Germline lookup yields CDR1 SGHKS and CDR2 YYEKEE (reference sequence). CDR3 in DNA: TGTGCCAGCAGCCTGCTACCGGGGGCCAACGTCCTGACTTTC. Translation: CASSLLPGANVLTF.

This sequence joins TRBV2 and TRBJ1-1; the D gene is possibly TRBD1 (5 bases). Germline V gene sequence: CDR1 SNHLY, CDR2 FYNNEI. V was clipped by 0 bases and J by 6 bases, with 14 bases between them. The CDR3 is 15 amino acids. The CDR3 DNA sequence: TGTGCCAGCAGTGAAGCTTCAGGGATCCGTGCTGAAGCTTTCTTT. Its translation: CASSEASGIRAEAFF.

V is TRBV6-1 and J is TRBJ1-5; 9 nucleotides line up with TRBD1. Germline assignment: CDR1 MNHNS and CDR2 SASEGT. V lost 3 bases to trimming and J lost 6 bases; unmatched junction nucleotides: 9. The CDR3 is 16 residues long. The CDR3 nucleotides are TGTGCCAGCAGTGACCAGGGACAGGGCTTGCGTCAGCCCCAGCATTTT. As protein: CASSDQGQGLRQPQHF.

This clone has a single count. The genes are TRBV4-2 and TRBJ1-3, with D tentatively TRBD1 (6 bases). The CDR3 is 18 amino acids. The V end was cut by 0 bases, the J end by 0 bases, with 15 bases between. The germline CDR1 and CDR2 sequences are LGHNA and YNFKEQ. CDR3 residues: CASSQDPLRGLSGNTIYF. Written as DNA, the CDR3 is TGTGCCAGCAGCCAAGATCCCCTCAGGGGCCTCTCTGGAAACACCATATATTTT.

This clone was counted once. The CDR3 loop reads CSVNTGTLVYGYTF. The CDR3 region has the DNA TGCAGCGTCAATACCGGGACTTTGGTCTATGGCTACACCTTC. The chain combines TRBV29-1 with TRBJ1-2; D is perhaps TRBD1 (5 bases). The germline gives CDR1 SQVTM, CDR2 ANQGSEA. CDR3 size: 14 residues. With 6 bases removed from V and 4 bases from J, the gap between germline ends came to 18 bases.

The V gene is TRBV5-1, the J gene TRBJ1-6, with D unresolved. In germline, CDR1 is SGHRS, CDR2 YFSETQ. There are 15 residues in the CDR3. Trimming stripped 0 bases from V and 5 bases from J, with 9 bases between. In DNA form, the CDR3 reads TGCGCCAGCAGCTTGGGCCGTAGCAATAATTCACCCCTCCACTTT. As protein: CASSLGRSNNSPLHF.

This clone was counted a few times. The chain recombines TRBV7-2 with TRBJ2-3, with D perhaps matching TRBD2 (5 bases). The CDR3 runs 14 residues. The V and J ends lost 5 bases and 6 bases respectively, with 15 bases between them. In germline, CDR1 is SGHTA, CDR2 FQGNSA. The CDR3: CASSPWVGGDTQYF. The CDR3 DNA reads TGTGCCAGCAGCCCCTGGGTCGGCGGGGATACGCAGTATTTT.

This chain uses TRBV9 with TRBJ1-6, with a weak D call TRBD1 (5 bases). The V gene's germline CDR1 is SGDLS and CDR2 YYNGEE. V was clipped by 4 bases and J by 4 bases, with 6 bases between them. The length of the CDR3 is 13 residues. In DNA form, the CDR3 reads TGTGCCAGCAGCCGACAGTATAATTCACCCCTCCACTTT. It encodes CASSRQYNSPLHF.

This rearrangement joins TRBV5-4 to TRBJ2-7; tentatively, D is TRBD2 (6 bases). With 4 bases removed from V and 3 bases from J, the gap between germline ends came to 11 bases. Germline CDR1 and CDR2: SGHNT and YYREEE (reference sequence). There are 13 residues in the CDR3. CDR3 residues: CASSRDSLYEQYF. In DNA form, the CDR3 reads TGTGCCAGCAGCCGGGACTCCCTCTACGAGCAGTACTTC. The full variable domain, completed using reference TRBV5-4 and TRBJ2-7, is ETGVTQSPTHLIKTRGQQVTLRCSSQSGHNTVSWYQQALGQGPQFIFQYYREEENGRGNFPPRFSGLQFPNYSSELNVNALELDDSALYLCASSRDSLYEQYFGPGTRLTVT.

The V gene is TRBV30, the J gene TRBJ2-5; weak D call: TRBD2 (5 bases). The CDR3 covers 11 residues. The ends were cut back, 3 bases at V and 7 bases at J, with 9 bases in the middle. The germline gives CDR1 GTSNPN, CDR2 SVGIG (reference sequence). DNA of the CDR3: TGTGCCTGGAGGAGCCGGGGGACCCAGTACTTC. Translating gives CAWRSRGTQYF.

J is TRBJ2-3 and V is TRBV7-8; tentatively, D is TRBD2 (7 bases). CDR1 and CDR2 from the germline V gene are SGHVS and FQNEAQ. CDR3 length: 15 residues. Trimming removed 2 bases from V and 4 bases from J, with 13 bases in between. The DNA of the CDR3 is TGTGCCAGCAGCTTAAGTGGGGGGGCCCCAGATACGCAGTATTTT. Protein product: CASSLSGGAPDTQYF.

The chain recombines TRBV18 with TRBJ2-3; unclear D gene. Trimming removed 0 bases from V and 3 bases from J, with 4 bases in between. Germline-derived CDR1 and CDR2 are KGHSH and LQKENI. This CDR3 spans 13 amino acids. CDR3 bases: TGTGCCAGCTCACCACCAGGGACAGATACGCAGTATTTT. It codes for CASSPPGTDTQYF.

This clone has only one observation. This chain connects TRBV5-4 to TRBJ2-2; possible D gene TRBD1, 5 bases. Between the trimmed V and J ends, which lost 4 bases and 6 bases, there was a span of 19 bases. The germline CDR1 and CDR2 sequences are SGHNT and YYREEE (reference sequence). This CDR3 region has 16 residues. CDR3 DNA: TGTGCCAGCAGCACTGGGGCGACACTGCTACCCGGGGAGCTGTTTTTT. Amino acid sequence: CASSTGATLLPGELFF.